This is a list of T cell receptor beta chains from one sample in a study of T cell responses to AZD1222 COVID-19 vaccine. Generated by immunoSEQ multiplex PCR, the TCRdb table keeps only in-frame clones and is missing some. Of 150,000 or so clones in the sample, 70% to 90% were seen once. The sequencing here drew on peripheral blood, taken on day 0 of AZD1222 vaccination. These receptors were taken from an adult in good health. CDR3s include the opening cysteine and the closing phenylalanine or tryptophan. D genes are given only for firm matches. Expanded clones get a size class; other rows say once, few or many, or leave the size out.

DNA: TGTGCCAGCAGTAGGGACTATCTGCCCCCCGGGGAGCTGTTTTTT
CDR3: CASSRDYLPPGELFF
J: TRBJ2-2
size: NA
V: TRBV9
D: TRBD2

DNA: TGTGCCAGCAGCCTCAGGGAGGGGTATGGCTACACCTTC
CDR3: CASSLREGYGYTF
J: TRBJ1-2
size: NA
V: TRBV14
D: NA

DNA: TGCGCCAGCAGCTTGGCCCAGGGCGGACCTAACTATGGCTACACCTTC
CDR3: CASSLAQGGPNYGYTF
J: TRBJ1-2
size: NA
V: TRBV5-1
D: NA

DNA: TGTGCCAGCAGTGAAGCGCTTCCCTACAGCTTCTCTGGAAACACCATATATTTT
CDR3: CASSEALPYSFSGNTIYF
J: TRBJ1-3
size: NA
V: TRBV6-1
D: NA

DNA: TGTGCCAGCAGCCAGTCGGGGAGGGGAGGCACTGAAGCTTTCTTT
CDR3: CASSQSGRGGTEAFF
J: TRBJ1-1
size: NA
V: TRBV3-1/TRBV3-2
D: NA

DNA: TGTGCCAGCAGCGTAGGACTAGCGGGAAGCTCCTACAATGAGCAGTTCTTC
CDR3: CASSVGLAGSSYNEQFF
J: TRBJ2-1
size: NA
V: TRBV9
D: TRBD2

DNA: TGTGCCAGCAGCGTAGGGACAGACAATGAGCAGTTCTTC
CDR3: CASSVGTDNEQFF
J: TRBJ2-1
size: NA
V: TRBV9
D: NA

DNA: TGTGCCAGCAGTCCGAGCCGGACAGGGGAAGGCTACACCTTC
CDR3: CASSPSRTGEGYTF
J: TRBJ1-2
size: NA
V: TRBV6-5
D: TRBD1

DNA: TGCAGCGCCTCCGGGACTGGCAATCAGCCCCAGCATTTT
CDR3: CSASGTGNQPQHF
J: TRBJ1-5
size: NA
V: TRBV29-1
D: NA

DNA: TGTGCCAGCAGCGGTGGGGGATATAGCAATCAGCCCCAGCATTTT
CDR3: CASSGGGYSNQPQHF
J: TRBJ1-5
size: NA
V: TRBV2
D: NA

DNA: TGTGCCTGGATTGGACTACCGACCGGGGAGCTGTTTTTT
CDR3: CAWIGLPTGELFF
J: TRBJ2-2
size: NA
V: TRBV30
D: NA

DNA: TGTGCCAGCAGCTTACGGTCCCTGGGGGGCAATCAGCCCCAGCATTTT
CDR3: CASSLRSLGGNQPQHF
J: TRBJ1-5
size: once
V: TRBV11-2
D: NA

DNA: TGCGCCAGCAGCCGGGGACAGAACTTGAACACTGAAGCTTTCTTT
CDR3: CASSRGQNLNTEAFF
J: TRBJ1-1
size: NA
V: TRBV5-1
D: TRBD1

DNA: TGTGCCAGCAGCGCGCCCCCAGGGTCCCAGTACTTC
CDR3: CASSAPPGSQYF
J: TRBJ2-5
size: NA
V: TRBV7-6
D: NA

DNA: TGTGCCAGCAGCCTAATGGGGAGGAGCAATCAGCCCCAGCATTTT
CDR3: CASSLMGRSNQPQHF
J: TRBJ1-5
size: once
V: TRBV2
D: NA

DNA: TGTGCCAGCAGCATCAACCCTACAGATACGCAGTATTTT
CDR3: CASSINPTDTQYF
J: TRBJ2-3
size: few
V: TRBV9
D: NA

DNA: TGTGCCAGCAGCCTGACCGGGATCCTGAATTCACCCCTCCACTTT
CDR3: CASSLTGILNSPLHF
J: TRBJ1-6
size: NA
V: TRBV7-8
D: NA

DNA: TGTGCCAGTAGTATAGGGACAGGGTCTTCACCCCTCCACTTT
CDR3: CASSIGTGSSPLHF
J: TRBJ1-6
size: once
V: TRBV19
D: TRBD1

DNA: TGTGCCAGCAGTTACAGGGGGGGAGGCTTGGACACTGAAGCTTTCTTT
CDR3: CASSYRGGGLDTEAFF
J: TRBJ1-1
size: NA
V: TRBV6-2/TRBV6-3
D: NA

DNA: TGTGCCAGCAGTGAAGGTTGGAGCTCTGGGGCCAACGTCCTGACTTTC
CDR3: CASSEGWSSGANVLTF
J: TRBJ2-6
size: NA
V: TRBV2
D: NA

DNA: TGTGCCAGCAGTTTAACTCCGACAAAAGAGACCCAGTACTTC
CDR3: CASSLTPTKETQYF
J: TRBJ2-5
size: NA
V: TRBV27
D: NA

DNA: TGTGCCACCCCAGGGTCCGGGGAGCTGTTTTTT
CDR3: CATPGSGELFF
J: TRBJ2-2
size: NA
V: TRBV24-1
D: NA

DNA: TGTGCCAGCAGTGAAGCCCTGGGAAATGAAAAACTGTTTTTT
CDR3: CASSEALGNEKLFF
J: TRBJ1-4
size: NA
V: TRBV2
D: NA

DNA: TGTGCCACCAGTGATTATGGTTCGGATGGCTACACCTTC
CDR3: CATSDYGSDGYTF
J: TRBJ1-2
size: NA
V: TRBV24-1
D: NA

DNA: TGTGCCAGCAGCCAAGTTGGGGGGGTTTTTGAAAAACTGTTTTTT
CDR3: CASSQVGGVFEKLFF
J: TRBJ1-4
size: NA
V: TRBV3-1/TRBV3-2
D: NA

DNA: TGTGCCAGTAAGGACAGGTACAGCTACGAGCAGTACTTC
CDR3: CASKDRYSYEQYF
J: TRBJ2-7
size: NA
V: TRBV19
D: TRBD1

DNA: TGTGCCAGCAGCTTCCAGGCCGCTACGCCGGATGGCTACACCTTC
CDR3: CASSFQAATPDGYTF
J: TRBJ1-2
size: NA
V: TRBV7-2
D: NA

DNA: TGTGCCAGCAGTTCCTACACAGATACGCAGTATTTT
CDR3: CASSSYTDTQYF
J: TRBJ2-3
size: NA
V: TRBV6-5
D: NA

DNA: TGTGCCAGTCGGGGCACTGAAGCTTTCTTT
CDR3: CASRGTEAFF
J: TRBJ1-1
size: NA
V: TRBV19
D: NA

DNA: TGTGCCAGCAGCGGGACTAGCGGGAGGGCCTCCTCTGGGGCCAACGTCCTGACTTTC
CDR3: CASSGTSGRASSGANVLTF
J: TRBJ2-6
size: NA
V: TRBV3-1/TRBV3-2
D: TRBD2

DNA: TGTGCCAGCAGGGGGTCTGGGGAGCTGTTTTTT
CDR3: CASRGSGELFF
J: TRBJ2-2
size: NA
V: TRBV11-3
D: NA

DNA: TGTGCCTGGAGTGTACCGGGAAGGCCTGCAGATACGCAGTATTTT
CDR3: CAWSVPGRPADTQYF
J: TRBJ2-3
size: NA
V: TRBV30
D: NA

DNA: TGTGCCAGCAGTCTGACCGGAGGAAACACCATATATTTT
CDR3: CASSLTGGNTIYF
J: TRBJ1-3
size: NA
V: TRBV27
D: NA

DNA: TGTGCCAGCAGCAAAACAGGGGAAAGTGAAGCTTTCTTT
CDR3: CASSKTGESEAFF
J: TRBJ1-1
size: NA
V: TRBV11-2
D: TRBD1

DNA: TGTGCCAGCAGCTCTGTTCCGGGCGGCTATAATTCACCCCTCCACTTT
CDR3: CASSSVPGGYNSPLHF
J: TRBJ1-6
size: NA
V: TRBV3-1/TRBV3-2
D: NA

DNA: TGTGCCAGTAGTATAATGACGGGTGGGACCGGGGAGCTGTTTTTT
CDR3: CASSIMTGGTGELFF
J: TRBJ2-2
size: once
V: TRBV19
D: NA

DNA: TGTGCCAGCAGCTCCCGGACAGGGGGCGGGAACACTGAAGCTTTCTTT
CDR3: CASSSRTGGGNTEAFF
J: TRBJ1-1
size: NA
V: TRBV5-4
D: TRBD1

DNA: TGTGCCAGCAGTTTCACCGACAATGAGCAGTTCTTC
CDR3: CASSFTDNEQFF
J: TRBJ2-1
size: NA
V: TRBV28
D: NA

DNA: TGTGCCAGCAGTTTAGCCTTATATGGCTACACCTTC
CDR3: CASSLALYGYTF
J: TRBJ1-2
size: NA
V: TRBV12-3/TRBV12-4
D: NA

DNA: TGTGCCAGCTCACCACTTGGGACTCAGCCCCAGCATTTT
CDR3: CASSPLGTQPQHF
J: TRBJ1-5
size: NA
V: TRBV18
D: NA

DNA: TGTGCCTGGAGTGTAACAGCCTCCCACGAGCAGTACTTC
CDR3: CAWSVTASHEQYF
J: TRBJ2-7
size: NA
V: TRBV30
D: NA

DNA: TGCGCCAGCAGCTTTTGGGGCCGAAAATCCAATGAGCAGTTCTTC
CDR3: CASSFWGRKSNEQFF
J: TRBJ2-1
size: NA
V: TRBV5-1
D: NA

DNA: TGCGCCAGCAGCTTGCGGGGGACTAGCGGGACCCACTACGAGCAGTACTTC
CDR3: CASSLRGTSGTHYEQYF
J: TRBJ2-7
size: NA
V: TRBV5-1
D: TRBD2

DNA: TGTGCCAGCAGCCAGGTAACCGGGACAGGGACCCCCTACGAGCAGTACTTC
CDR3: CASSQVTGTGTPYEQYF
J: TRBJ2-7
size: once
V: TRBV4-2
D: TRBD1

DNA: TGTGCCAGCAGTTACAGGGACCCCAAAACGGGCGAGCAGTACTTC
CDR3: CASSYRDPKTGEQYF
J: TRBJ2-7
size: NA
V: TRBV6-5
D: NA

DNA: TGTGCCACCGTTGTCACAGATACGCAGTATTTT
CDR3: CATVVTDTQYF
J: TRBJ2-3
size: once
V: TRBV24-1
D: NA

DNA: TGTGCCAGTAGTATCGCCCCGGGACTAGTCCTGGGTGAGCAGTACTTC
CDR3: CASSIAPGLVLGEQYF
J: TRBJ2-7
size: NA
V: TRBV19
D: TRBD2

DNA: TGTGCCAGCAGTTACTCGGGGGACAATCAGCCCCAGCATTTT
CDR3: CASSYSGDNQPQHF
J: TRBJ1-5
size: once
V: TRBV6-5
D: NA

DNA: TGTGCCAGCAACGACCCGGGACTAGCGGGCACAGATACGCAGTATTTT
CDR3: CASNDPGLAGTDTQYF
J: TRBJ2-3
size: NA
V: TRBV11-2
D: TRBD2

DNA: TGTGCCAGCAGCAAAGCGAGGCCGAGCTCCTACAATGAGCAGTTCTTC
CDR3: CASSKARPSSYNEQFF
J: TRBJ2-1
size: NA
V: TRBV21-1
D: NA

DNA: TGTGCCAGCAGTCCCCTTGTGGAATCACCCCTCCACTTT
CDR3: CASSPLVESPLHF
J: TRBJ1-6
size: NA
V: TRBV27
D: NA